Below are 27 T cell receptor beta chains sequenced from a single sample in a study of blood T cell repertoires in COVID-19. Produced via immunoSEQ multiplex PCR; TCRdb's table is partial and in-frame only. The data show hundreds of thousands of clones, approximately 86% seen once. The sample taken for sequencing was peripheral blood. These receptor sequences come from a woman in her 70s with COVID-19, enrolled during active disease.

The chain is built from TRBV5-1 and TRBJ2-4, with D hard to call. V gave up 0 bases and J gave up 7 bases, with 8 bases separating them. This CDR3 contains 13 residues. Germline lookup yields CDR1 SGHRS and CDR2 YFSETQ. The CDR3 nucleotides read TGCGCCAGCAGCTTGGCGGTTCCTAACATTCAGTACTTC. This gives the protein CASSLAVPNIQYF.

The CDR3 spells CASSAGLAGNNEQFF. As DNA, the CDR3 is TGTGCCAGCTCAGCTGGACTAGCGGGGAACAATGAGCAGTTCTTC. The chain recombines TRBV18 with TRBJ2-1; 12 positions agree with TRBD2. V dropped 5 bases and J dropped 5; count of bases not matched to a gene: 4. Germline-derived CDR1 and CDR2 are KGHSH and LQKENI. The CDR3 contains 15 residues.

The V gene is TRBV29-1, the J gene TRBJ2-1; 11 nucleotides agree with TRBD2. With V trimmed by 5 bases and J by 10 bases, 7 bases remained unmatched. Germline-derived CDR1 and CDR2 are SQVTM and ANQGSEA. The CDR3 contains 13 residues. CDR3 in DNA: TGCAGCGTTCGTAGCGGGGGGGCCCAAGAGCAGTTCTTC. Amino acids: CSVRSGGAQEQFF.

The J gene is TRBJ1-1, the V gene TRBV27; D remains ambiguous. Germline CDR1 is MNHEY and CDR2 is SMNVEV (reference sequence). Trimming took 3 bases from V and 4 from J, leaving 15 bases between them. The CDR3 loop spans 15 amino acids. The CDR3 sequence is CASSFGSRESTEAFF. In nucleotides, the CDR3 is TGTGCCAGCAGTTTCGGATCGAGGGAGAGCACTGAAGCTTTCTTT.

This sequence joins TRBV18 and TRBJ1-2; 8 nucleotides agree with TRBD1. This CDR3 spans 17 amino acids. From germline, CDR1 is KGHSH and CDR2 LQKENI. With 3 bases clipped from V and 6 bases from J, the junction kept 15 bases outside the gene matches. CDR3 loop: CASSPSTDPGGRHGYTF. DNA of the CDR3: TGTGCCAGCTCACCTTCTACAGACCCAGGGGGCAGGCATGGCTACACCTTC.

J is TRBJ2-7 and V is TRBV4-1; D may be TRBD2 (7 bases). Germline lookup yields CDR1 MGHRA and CDR2 YSYEKL. This CDR3 has 16 residues. Trimming left V 0 bases short and J 3 bases short, with 15 bases between. The chain's CDR3 is CASSQDQNGGHYEQYF. In DNA form, the CDR3 reads TGCGCCAGCAGCCAAGATCAGAACGGGGGGCACTACGAGCAGTACTTC.

This clone was seen a single time. This sequence joins TRBV5-8 and TRBJ2-1; D is perhaps TRBD2 (6 bases). V was clipped by 5 bases and J by 0 bases, with 12 bases between them. This CDR3 is 15 amino acids long. Germline V gene data show CDR1 as SGHTS and CDR2 as YDEGEE. Here the CDR3 reads CASSGGAGSYNEQFF. The CDR3 DNA reads as TGTGCCAGCAGTGGCGGGGCTGGCTCCTACAATGAGCAGTTCTTC. The variable domain in full, completed from reference TRBV5-8 and TRBJ2-1, reads EAGVTQSPTHLIKTRGQQATLRCSPISGHTSVYWYQQALGLGLQFLLWYDEGEERNRGNFPPRFSGRQFPNYSSELNVNALELEDSALYLCASSGGAGSYNEQFFGPGTRLTVL.

The chain joins TRBV6-6 to TRBJ2-4; 9 positions match TRBD2. Looked up from germline, CDR1 is MNHNY and CDR2 is SVGAGI (reference sequence). Trimming took 5 bases from V and 8 from J; bases not matched to a gene: 19. This CDR3 is built from 18 residues. Here the CDR3 reads CASSRRASGVKSEDIQYF. DNA of the CDR3: TGTGCCAGCAGTCGGAGGGCTAGCGGGGTAAAGAGTGAGGACATTCAGTACTTC.

CDR3 in amino acids: CASSQYLAQETQYF. The CDR3 nucleotides read TGTGCCAGCAGCCAATACTTAGCGCAAGAGACCCAGTACTTC. This chain joins TRBV3-1 (or the pseudogene TRBV3-2) and TRBJ2-5, with D maybe TRBD2 (5 bases). The germline V gene encodes CDR1 LGHDT and CDR2 YNNKEL (reference sequence). V lost 2 bases, J lost 2 bases, and 9 bases lay in between. CDR3 size: 14 residues.

This clone was detected only once. The V and J genes are TRBV23-1 and TRBJ1-1; maybe TRBD1 (5 bases). TRBV23-1 is noted as an ORF with a role that remains uncertain. The CDR3 loop spans 16 amino acids. V lost 0 bases to trimming and J lost 0 bases, with 11 bases between them. The chain's CDR3 is CASSQSTGKLNTEAFF. Written as DNA, the CDR3 is TGCGCCAGCAGTCAATCCACAGGAAAACTGAACACTGAAGCTTTCTTT.

V gene TRBV2 combines with J gene TRBJ2-5, with 7 bases matching TRBD1. Germline V gene lookup returns CDR1 SNHLY and CDR2 FYNNEI. V lost 5 bases to trimming and J lost 2 bases; unmatched junction nucleotides: 8. The CDR3 runs to 15 residues. For the CDR3, the DNA is TGTGCCAGCAGTTCAGACAGGGACCGGCAAGAGACCCAGTACTTC. Protein sequence: CASSSDRDRQETQYF.

The CDR3 sequence is CASSRETSANEQYF. CDR3 bases: TGTGCCAGCAGCCGAGAGACTAGCGCCAACGAGCAGTACTTC. This chain uses TRBV7-9 with TRBJ2-7; 8 bases match TRBD2. Germline CDR1 is SEHNR and CDR2 is FQNEAQ (reference sequence). Trimming took 5 bases from V and 5 from J; bases not matched to a gene: 8. This CDR3 has 14 residues.

The chain is built from TRBV7-9 and TRBJ2-6; D is ambiguous. Per the germline V gene, CDR1 is SEHNR and CDR2 is FQNEAQ (reference sequence). The CDR3 has 16 residues. Trimming removed 6 bases from V and 0 bases from J, with 12 bases in between. CDR3 coding DNA: TGTGCCAGCAGAGATTCCGGGTACTCTGGGGCCAACGTCCTGACTTTC. It specifies CASRDSGYSGANVLTF.

This clone was counted a single time. The J gene is TRBJ2-7, the V gene TRBV18, with TRBD2 matching 7 bases. CDR3 length equals 15 residues. Germline V gene data show CDR1 as KGHSH and CDR2 as LQKENI. The J segment lost 3 bases and the V segment lost 6 bases, leaving 11 bases of the junction unmatched. This chain's CDR3 is CASSRASGAYYEQYF. In nucleotides, the CDR3 is TGTGCCAGCTCTCGAGCTAGCGGAGCTTACTACGAGCAGTACTTC.

This clone showed up just once. This chain links TRBV7-9 with TRBJ1-2; D not resolved. This CDR3 spans 13 amino acids. V gave up 5 bases and J gave up 4 bases, with 11 bases separating them. From germline, CDR1 is SEHNR and CDR2 FQNEAQ (reference sequence). In nucleotides, the CDR3 is TGTGCCAGCAGCAGAGAACTCATCTATGGCTACACCTTC. This encodes CASSRELIYGYTF.

The V gene is TRBV23-1, the J gene TRBJ1-1; no firm D call. TRBV23-1 belongs to the ORF category, with a function that is uncertain. Trimming took off 5 bases at V and 4 bases at J, with 14 bases between the two ends. This CDR3 is 14 amino acids long. The CDR3 DNA reads TGCGCCAGCAGTACCTCAAGAGGGAGCACTGAAGCTTTCTTT. Protein: CASSTSRGSTEAFF.

Regarding this clone: The germline gene is not matched at one end of the junction; a read error may be the cause. The CDR3 region has the DNA TGTGCCAGCAGTTTGGACAACATTGAAGCTTTCTTT. Encoded protein: CASSLDNIEAFF. V gene TRBV5-6 combines with J gene TRBJ1-1; perhaps TRBD1 as D (5 bases). Germline V gene lookup returns CDR1 SGHDT and CDR2 YYEEEE. CDR3 length: 12 residues. Drawing the rest from reference TRBV5-6 and TRBJ1-1, the complete variable domain is DAGVTQSPTHLIKTRGQQVTLRCSPKSGHDTVSWYQQALGQGPQFIFQYYEEEERQRGNFPDRFSGHQFPNYSSELNVNALLLGDSALYLCASSLDNIEAFFGQGTRLTVV.

The rearrangement joins TRBV5-1 to TRBJ2-5; tentatively, D is TRBD2 (6 bases). Germline values: CDR1 SGHRS, CDR2 YFSETQ. This CDR3 region has 12 residues. Trimming took 3 bases from V and 5 from J, leaving 8 bases between them. CDR3: CASSYGGETQYF. The CDR3 region has the DNA TGCGCCAGCAGCTACGGAGGGGAGACCCAGTACTTC.

The V gene is TRBV6-5, the J gene TRBJ2-7; D is possibly TRBD1 (6 bases). The CDR3 contains 15 residues. Trimming stripped 5 bases from V and 2 bases from J, with 16 bases between. In germline, CDR1 is MNHEY, CDR2 SVGAGI. Here the CDR3 DNA reads TGTGCCAGCAGTACCGACAGGTGGAGTACCTACGAGCAGTACTTC. Amino acids: CASSTDRWSTYEQYF.

This chain connects TRBV4-3 to TRBJ1-6; possible D gene TRBD1, 5 bases. Germline-derived CDR1 and CDR2 are LGHNA and YSLEER. Trimming took off 2 bases at V and 7 bases at J, with 9 bases between the two ends. This CDR3 is built from 14 residues. The DNA of the CDR3 is TGCGCCAGCAGCCAACAGGGAGGGAATTCACCCCTCCACTTT. Encoded protein: CASSQQGGNSPLHF.

The chain carries TRBV4-1 and TRBJ1-2; D remains unclear. V was shortened by 3 bases and J by 5 bases, with 4 bases between the two germline ends. Germline values: CDR1 MGHRA, CDR2 YSYEKL. This CDR3 is built from 11 residues. Here the CDR3 DNA reads TGCGCCAGCAGCCATAGATATGGCTACACCTTC. It yields the protein CASSHRYGYTF.

The chain couples TRBV29-1 to TRBJ1-1; no clear D gene. Trimming took 4 bases from V and 3 from J, leaving 15 bases between them. CDR1 and CDR2 from the germline V gene are SQVTM and ANQGSEA. This CDR3 has 14 residues. CDR3: CSVVAAIVYTEAFF. DNA for the CDR3: TGCAGCGTTGTAGCGGCGATCGTATACACTGAAGCTTTCTTT.

V usage is TRBV28 and J usage is TRBJ1-5; D remains unclear. The germline V and J ends were trimmed by 3 bases and 6 bases, with 12 bases remaining between them. Germline CDR1 is MDHEN and CDR2 is SYDVKM. This CDR3 spans 14 amino acids. For the CDR3, the DNA is TGTGCCAGCAGTTTTGGGCAGCTGGCTCAGCCCCAGCATTTT. It codes for CASSFGQLAQPQHF.

The chain links TRBV10-2 to TRBJ2-7; 8 bases map to TRBD2. This CDR3 comprises 15 residues. The V and J ends lost 3 bases and 3 bases, in that order; junction bases with no gene match: 7. Germline V gene data show CDR1 as WSHSY and CDR2 as SAAADI. The CDR3 spells CASSDSTGGRYEQYF. The CDR3, as DNA: TGCGCCAGCAGTGATTCGACGGGGGGGCGCTACGAGCAGTACTTC.

The chain links TRBV9 to TRBJ2-5; 12 bases line up with TRBD2. V dropped 1 base and J dropped 4; count of bases not matched to a gene: 5. Per germline, CDR1 SGDLS and CDR2 YYNGEE. The CDR3 length is 16 residues. The CDR3 bases are TGTGCCAGCAGCGTATCTAGCGGGGGGGCAGGAGAGACCCAGTACTTC. Residues: CASSVSSGGAGETQYF. Full variable domain (missing parts from reference TRBV9 and TRBJ2-5): DSGVTQTPKHLITATGQRVTLRCSPRSGDLSVYWYQQSLDQGLQFLIQYYNGEERAKGNILERFSAQQFPDLHSELNLSSLELGDSALYFCASSVSSGGAGETQYFGPGTRLLVL.

This chain connects TRBV24-1 to TRBJ2-7, with D possibly matching TRBD1 (6 bases). The germline gives CDR1 KGHDR, CDR2 SFDVKD. Trimming pared 7 bases from V and 2 bases from J, leaving 14 bases between. The CDR3 runs 14 residues. The CDR3 is CATSPQGPTYEQYF. For the CDR3, the DNA is TGTGCCACCAGCCCACAGGGCCCGACCTACGAGCAGTACTTC.

The chain joins TRBV5-1 to TRBJ1-1, with a weak D call TRBD1 (5 bases). The germline V and J ends were trimmed by 2 bases and 6 bases, with 11 bases remaining between them. The CDR3 length is 13 residues. Germline lookup yields CDR1 SGHRS and CDR2 YFSETQ. The CDR3 here is CASSFGGTPEAFF. CDR3 bases: TGCGCCAGCAGCTTCGGGGGAACGCCTGAAGCTTTCTTT.